This T cell receptor (beta chain) was retrieved from a study of T-cell reconstitution after alpha-beta-depleted transplantation in children. This clonotype was detected only a few times. Trimming took 8 bases from V and 0 from J; bases not matched to a gene: 13. The CDR3 contains 18 residues. The V gene's germline CDR1 is MDHEN and CDR2 SYDVKM. Unique molecular identifiers were incorporated into the prepared TCRbeta library. TCRdb redid the calling of the PCR reads with MiXCR, one entry per CDR3 protein. This table holds about 480,000 distinct CDR3 sequences, approximately 12% found once. Specimen: PBMCs from the stem cell graft donor, collected from the stem cell graft. The receptor was isolated from a human donor who donated a stem cell graft to a child with combined immunodeficiency. The chain carries TRBV28 and TRBJ1-6; 7 nucleotides agree with TRBD1. This CDR3 is CASFPGGTASSYNSPLHF. The CDR3 nucleotides are TGTGCCAGCTTCCCTGGGGGGACAGCAAGCTCCTATAATTCACCCCTCCACTTT.